These 8 T cell receptor beta chains were sequenced from one sample in a study of T cell responses to AZD1222 COVID-19 vaccine. Repertoires were generated with immunoSEQ multiplex PCR, while TCRdb's copy carries only in-frame clones and drops some. The table has more than 75,000 clones, approximately 90% seen once. The sequenced sample was peripheral blood, obtained on day 0 of AZD1222 vaccination. The receptors shown here come from an adult in good health.

The chain is built from TRBV7-8 and TRBJ1-4, with 7 bases identical to TRBD1. Germline CDR1 and CDR2: SGHVS and FQNEAQ. V dropped 5 bases and J dropped 10; count of bases not matched to a gene: 16. The length of the CDR3 is 16 residues. Written as DNA, the CDR3 is TGTGCCAGCAGCCCCAGGGGGGGTACCGGGACAGCAAAACTGTTTTTT. Its translation is CASSPRGGTGTAKLFF.

The count of this clone is one. This CDR3 reads CASSAPSGGLETQYF. For the CDR3, the DNA is TGCGCCAGCAGCGCTCCTAGCGGGGGGTTAGAGACCCAGTACTTC. The genes are TRBV5-1 and TRBJ2-5; 11 positions match TRBD2. The CDR3 extends over 15 amino acids. From germline, CDR1 is SGHRS and CDR2 YFSETQ. V trimming: 4 bases; J trimming: 4 bases; junction bases outside the gene matches: 6.

Points on this clone: Because the CDR3's place on the DNA is in doubt, the DNA is left out and the CDR3 is given as listed by TCRdb. V and J are TRBV7-2 and TRBJ1-2; no check of the table's D call, TRBD1, against the DNA was made. Germline-derived CDR1 and CDR2 are SGHTA and FQGNSA. 14 amino acids form the CDR3, both terminal residues included. The CDR3 here is CASSLVGQGAPPKF.

The rearrangement uses TRBV2 and TRBJ1-4; no clear D gene. The ends were cut back, 7 bases at V and 5 bases at J, with 17 bases in the middle. This CDR3 has 15 amino acids. The V gene's germline CDR1 is SNHLY and CDR2 FYNNEI. In DNA form, the CDR3 reads TGTGCCAGCAAAAGACTCCCGGGAGAAAATGAAAAACTGTTTTTT. This sequence encodes CASKRLPGENEKLFF.

Only a few counts were recorded for this clone. The J gene is TRBJ2-2, the V gene TRBV21-1; TRBD1 is the table's D call, not checked against the DNA. TRBV21-1 is flagged as a pseudogene. The CDR3 is 15 amino acids. CDR3 nucleotide sequence: TGTGCCAGCAGCAAAGCGCCAGGGGGCACCGGGGAGCTGTTTTTT. It specifies CASSKAPGGTGELFF.

The chain links TRBV12-5 to TRBJ2-5; weak D call: TRBD1 (5 bases). CDR3 size: 12 residues. The ends were cut back, 6 bases at V and 5 bases at J, with 10 bases in the middle. The germline V gene has CDR1 LGHNT and CDR2 FRNRAP. This CDR3 is CASGNAGETQYF. The CDR3, as DNA: TGTGCTAGTGGAAATGCAGGGGAGACCCAGTACTTC.

CDR3 sequence (DNA): TGTGCCAGTAGTATAGGGGGCGGTAGCTATGGCTACACCTTC. Protein product: CASSIGGGSYGYTF. The chain employs TRBV19 and TRBJ1-2, with D perhaps matching TRBD1 (5 bases). The CDR3 totals 14 residues. Germline-derived CDR1 and CDR2 are LNHDA and SQIVND (reference sequence). The V and J ends lost 1 base and 4 bases respectively, with 10 bases between them.

The rearrangement joins TRBV29-1 to TRBJ2-1; D is perhaps TRBD2 (6 bases). The length of the CDR3 is 14 residues. Deletions cut 7 bases from V and 0 bases from J, with 13 bases between. Germline-derived CDR1 and CDR2 are SQVTM and ANQGSEA. The DNA for the CDR3 is TGCAGCGCACACGGGAGTAGCTCCTACAATGAGCAGTTCTTC. It codes for CSAHGSSSYNEQFF.